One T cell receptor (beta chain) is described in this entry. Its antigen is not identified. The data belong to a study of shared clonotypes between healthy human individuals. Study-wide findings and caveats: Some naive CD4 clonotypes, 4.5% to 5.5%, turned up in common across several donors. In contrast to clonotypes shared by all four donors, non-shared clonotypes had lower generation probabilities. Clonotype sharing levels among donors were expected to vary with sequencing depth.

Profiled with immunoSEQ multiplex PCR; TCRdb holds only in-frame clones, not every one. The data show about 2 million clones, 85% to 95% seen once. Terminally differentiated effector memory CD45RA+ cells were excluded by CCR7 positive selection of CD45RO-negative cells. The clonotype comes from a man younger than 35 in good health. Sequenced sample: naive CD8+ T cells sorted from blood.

The CDR3 DNA is TGCGCCAGCAGCACGGGTCCTCACCTATATAGTTACGAGCAGTACTTC. Translating it yields CASSTGPHLYSYEQYF. The V call is TRBV5-1, the J call TRBJ2-7, with D hard to call. Trimming left V 4 bases short and J 4 bases short, with 21 bases between. CDR1 and CDR2 from the germline V gene are SGHRS and YFSETQ. CDR3 length: 16 residues.